These 27 T cell receptor beta chains were sequenced from one sample in a study of cytomegalovirus exposure and HLA in healthy donors. With 60 Vbeta and 13 Jbeta primers, the PCR was carried out. TCRdb's table, derived via immunoSEQ multiplex PCR, lists solely in-frame clones and lacks some. The table records approximately 220,000 clones, roughly 79% of them present only once. The sequencing sample was made of PBMCs. Receptors originate from a male donor in good health and CMV-seronegative.

V is TRBV30 and J is TRBJ1-1; D is undetermined. CDR1 and CDR2 (germline): GTSNPN, SVGIG (reference sequence). There are 11 residues in the CDR3. Trimming took 0 bases from V and 10 from J, leaving 9 bases between them. The CDR3 sequence: CAWSVERGAFF. Written as DNA, the CDR3 is TGTGCCTGGAGTGTAGAGCGGGGAGCTTTCTTT.

The chain couples TRBV12-5 to TRBJ2-1; 9 bases align to TRBD1. Germline lookup yields CDR1 LGHNT and CDR2 FRNRAP. This CDR3 region has 13 residues. J lost 7 bases, V lost 5 bases, and 3 bases had no gene match. In DNA form, the CDR3 reads TGTGCTAGTGGTCTGGACAGGGGAAATGAGCAGTTCTTC. Translation: CASGLDRGNEQFF.

The chain recombines TRBV6-5 with TRBJ2-7, with 12 positions matching TRBD2. Germline loops: CDR1 MNHEY, CDR2 SVGAGI. V dropped 2 bases and J dropped 4; count of bases not matched to a gene: 3. The CDR3 runs to 15 residues. The CDR3 protein is CASSYATSGSYEQYF. DNA for the CDR3: TGTGCCAGCAGTTACGCGACTAGCGGGAGTTACGAGCAGTACTTC.

The gene calls are TRBV28 and TRBJ2-3; perhaps TRBD1 as D (6 bases). V was cut by 2 bases and J by 2 bases, with 20 bases left in between. This CDR3 is 18 amino acids long. CDR1 is MDHEN, CDR2 SYDVKM, per germline. This CDR3 is CASSLPQQGAGDTDTQYF. CDR3 coding DNA: TGTGCCAGCAGTTTACCCCAACAGGGTGCGGGCGACACAGATACGCAGTATTTT.

This clone came up a few times. This chain links TRBV19 with TRBJ2-7, with D unresolved. The CDR3 is 13 amino acids. Germline-derived CDR1 and CDR2 are LNHDA and SQIVND (reference sequence). V was shortened by 1 base and J by 1 base, with 5 bases between the two germline ends. The CDR3 region is CASSIAPSYEQYF. The CDR3 DNA reads TGTGCCAGTAGTATAGCCCCATCCTACGAGCAGTACTTC.

The chain couples TRBV2 to TRBJ1-2; D not resolved. Looked up from germline, CDR1 is SNHLY and CDR2 is FYNNEI. Trimming took off 6 bases at V and 5 bases at J, with 22 bases between the two ends. The CDR3 runs to 16 residues. CDR3 loop: CASRSQEGAHGYGYTF. The CDR3 nucleotides are TGTGCCAGCAGGTCCCAGGAGGGTGCCCATGGTTATGGCTACACCTTC. Using reference TRBV2 and TRBJ1-2 for the parts outside the CDR3, the full variable domain is EPEVTQTPSHQVTQMGQEVILRCVPISNHLYFYWYRQILGQKVEFLVSFYNNEISEKSEIFDDQFSVERPDGSNFTLKIRSTKLEDSAMYFCASRSQEGAHGYGYTFGSGTRLTVV.

This clone was detected only a few times. V and J are TRBV6-5 and TRBJ2-7; TRBD1 aligns across 8 bases. CDR3 length: 14 amino acids. After removal of 2 bases from V and 5 bases from J, the junction contained 5 bases not matched to a gene. CDR1 is MNHEY and CDR2 is SVGAGI in the germline V gene. CDR3 DNA sequence: TGTGCCAGCAGTTACGGGACAGGAGGAAACGAGCAGTACTTC. Translation: CASSYGTGGNEQYF.

The chain recombines TRBV5-6 with TRBJ1-5; TRBD1 matches at 7 bases. Per germline, CDR1 SGHDT and CDR2 YYEEEE. J was trimmed by 3 bases and V by 7 bases; bases with no gene match: 10. CDR3 length: 15 residues. Written as DNA, the CDR3 is TGTGCCAGCTCCGACAGGGTGAACAACAATCAGCCCCAGCATTTT. Amino acids: CASSDRVNNNQPQHF.

This clone has a handful of counts. The junction departs from the called germline gene at one end, perhaps through a read error. V usage is TRBV9 and J usage is TRBJ1-2, with no clear D. The length of the CDR3 is 11 residues. Germline assignment: CDR1 SGDLS and CDR2 YYNGEE. CDR3 residues: CASSPRGVELF. The CDR3 nucleotides are TGTGCCAGCAGCCCCCGCGGGGTGGAGCTCTTC.

The chain recombines TRBV29-1 with TRBJ2-5; TRBD1 agrees at 9 bases. The DNA end favors TRBJ2-7, so the J call may be wrong. Germline V lookup: CDR1 SQVTM, CDR2 ANQGSEA. CDR3 length equals 13 residues. This CDR3 reads CSVLGTGTYEQYF. In nucleotides, the CDR3 is TGCAGCGTCCTCGGGACAGGGACCTACGAGCAGTACTTC.

The genes are TRBV6-1 and TRBJ1-3, with unresolved D. V gave up 0 bases and J gave up 0 bases, with 18 bases separating them. CDR3 length: 19 amino acids. Per germline, CDR1 MNHNS and CDR2 SASEGT. CDR3 residues: CASSEALPLQFNSGNTIYF. In nucleotides, the CDR3 is TGTGCCAGCAGTGAAGCGTTACCCCTACAGTTCAACTCTGGAAACACCATATATTTT.

The chain couples TRBV11-1 to TRBJ2-5, with 9 positions matching TRBD2. This CDR3 is 16 amino acids long. Trimming cost V 5 bases and J 4 bases; bases outside gene matches: 11. CDR1 and CDR2 (germline): SGHAT, FQDESV (reference sequence). In DNA form, the CDR3 reads TGTGCCAGCAGCCAGACCGGGACTAGCTTATCAGAGACCCAGTACTTC. Translation: CASSQTGTSLSETQYF.

This chain links TRBV7-2 with TRBJ2-7; TRBD2 matches at 8 bases. Germline V gene sequence: CDR1 SGHTA, CDR2 FQGNSA. V lost 4 bases and J lost 11; bases outside the gene matches: 4. This CDR3 region has 11 residues. CDR3 region: CASSSGGQEYF. The CDR3 nucleotides are TGTGCCAGCAGCTCGGGGGGGCAGGAGTACTTC.

V usage is TRBV6-5 and J usage is TRBJ2-5, with TRBD1 matching over 8 bases. The V gene end was trimmed by 7 bases and the J gene end by 7 bases; junction bases not matched to a gene: 8. Looked up from germline, CDR1 is MNHEY and CDR2 is SVGAGI. The CDR3 consists of 13 residues. Here the CDR3 DNA reads TGTGCCAGCAACCAGGACAGGGCTGGGACCCAGTACTTC. Its protein is CASNQDRAGTQYF.

The genes are TRBV4-1 and TRBJ1-6; D may be TRBD1 (5 bases). Trimming cost V 4 bases and J 5 bases, with 9 bases left between them. Germline V gene data show CDR1 as MGHRA and CDR2 as YSYEKL. The CDR3 spans 14 residues. The DNA for the CDR3 is TGCGCCAGCAGCCCCCGGGGGAATAATTCACCCCTCCACTTT. Translating it yields CASSPRGNNSPLHF.

This chain joins TRBV4-1 and TRBJ1-3; possible D gene TRBD1, 5 bases. The germline CDR1 and CDR2 sequences are MGHRA and YSYEKL. The CDR3 length is 15 residues. Trimming pared 1 base from V and 3 bases from J, leaving 10 bases between. CDR3 sequence: CASSQGEGVGNTIYF. The CDR3 DNA is TGCGCCAGCAGCCAAGGAGAAGGGGTTGGAAACACCATATATTTT.

The V and J genes are TRBV9 and TRBJ2-2, with 8 bases matching TRBD2. Germline-derived CDR1 and CDR2 are SGDLS and YYNGEE. V gave up 0 bases and J gave up 6 bases; unmatched junction bases: 7. This CDR3 has 16 amino acids. CDR3 in DNA: TGTGCCAGCAGCGTAGAAGGGACTAGAATCGCCGGGGAGCTGTTTTTT. Its protein product is CASSVEGTRIAGELFF.

This clone was seen just once. The J gene is TRBJ2-5, the V gene TRBV5-1; 10 positions agree with TRBD1. Germline values: CDR1 SGHRS, CDR2 YFSETQ. V lost 2 bases, J lost 1 base, and 8 bases stayed unmatched. The CDR3 contains 17 residues. The CDR3 region is CASSFLPGQGTQETQYF. For the CDR3, the DNA is TGCGCCAGCAGCTTTCTACCGGGACAGGGGACCCAAGAGACCCAGTACTTC.

The chain has TRBV5-1 and TRBJ2-7, with 10 positions matching TRBD1. With 0 bases clipped from V and 1 base from J, the junction kept 7 bases outside the gene matches. CDR1 and CDR2 (germline): SGHRS, YFSETQ. The length of the CDR3 is 17 residues. CDR3 sequence (DNA): TGCGCCAGCAGCTTGGGGACAGGGGGATGGTCTTCCTACGAGCAGTACTTC. It specifies CASSLGTGGWSSYEQYF.

This chain uses TRBV28 with TRBJ2-6, with 10 bases that match TRBD2. Germline CDR1 is MDHEN and CDR2 is SYDVKM. This CDR3 is built from 15 residues. J was trimmed by 10 bases and V by 5 bases; bases with no gene match: 8. The CDR3 is CASSQWTSGFNVLTF. The CDR3 bases are TGTGCCAGCAGTCAATGGACTAGCGGTTTTAACGTCCTGACTTTC. Combining the CDR3 with reference TRBV28 and TRBJ2-6 gives the whole variable domain DVKVTQSSRYLVKRTGEKVFLECVQDMDHENMFWYRQDPGLGLRLIYFSYDVKMKEKGDIPEGYSVSREKKERFSLILESASTNQTSMYLCASSQWTSGFNVLTFGAGSRLTVL.

The gene calls are TRBV7-9 and TRBJ1-1; D is undetermined. The CDR3 contains 14 residues. Germline CDR1 reads SEHNR; CDR2 reads FQNEAQ (reference sequence). The V end was cut by 1 base, the J end by 3 bases, with 9 bases between. CDR3 DNA sequence: TGTGCCAGCAGCTTAGGTATGGGCGACACTGAAGCTTTCTTT. Amino acids: CASSLGMGDTEAFF.

The chain carries TRBV28 and TRBJ1-1; D not resolved. V lost 5 bases, J lost 4 bases, and 17 bases lay in between. The V gene's germline CDR1 is MDHEN and CDR2 SYDVKM. The CDR3 contains 15 residues. CDR3 in DNA: TGTGCCAGCAGTCCCTCGGGCGGCCGGGGCACTGAAGCTTTCTTT. Translation: CASSPSGGRGTEAFF. Combining the CDR3 with reference TRBV28 and TRBJ1-1 gives the whole variable domain DVKVTQSSRYLVKRTGEKVFLECVQDMDHENMFWYRQDPGLGLRLIYFSYDVKMKEKGDIPEGYSVSREKKERFSLILESASTNQTSMYLCASSPSGGRGTEAFFGQGTRLTVV.

The V and J genes are TRBV6-5 and TRBJ1-2, with D tentatively TRBD1 (6 bases). V was trimmed by 5 bases and J by 4 bases, leaving 11 bases between them. The CDR3 has 13 amino acids. Looked up from germline, CDR1 is MNHEY and CDR2 is SVGAGI. The CDR3 region is CASSPQGFYGYTF. Written as DNA, the CDR3 is TGTGCCAGCAGTCCACAGGGATTCTATGGCTACACCTTC.

The chain joins TRBV5-4 to TRBJ2-2; a possible D gene is TRBD2 (5 bases). The V end was cut by 0 bases, the J end by 4 bases, with 13 bases between. Germline assignment: CDR1 SGHNT and CDR2 YYREEE (reference sequence). The CDR3 is 16 amino acids. CDR3 protein: CASSLGGLVGTGELFF. DNA for the CDR3: TGTGCCAGCAGCTTGGGCGGGCTCGTGGGCACCGGGGAGCTGTTTTTT.

This clone was detected a few times. The CDR3 DNA reads TGTGCCAGTTTAGGACAGATGAACACTGAAGCTTTCTTT. Residues: CASLGQMNTEAFF. The V call is TRBV2, the J call TRBJ1-1, with D maybe TRBD1 (6 bases). V gave up 9 bases and J gave up 0 bases, with 11 bases separating them. The CDR3 contains 13 residues. Germline-derived CDR1 and CDR2 are SNHLY and FYNNEI.

V is TRBV9 and J is TRBJ2-5; 7 positions match TRBD2. From germline, CDR1 is SGDLS and CDR2 YYNGEE. CDR3 length equals 17 residues. The V gene end was trimmed by 4 bases and the J gene end by 0 bases; junction bases not matched to a gene: 12. CDR3 nucleotides: TGTGCCAGCAGCCCCGGGACCTTCGGGGGGAACCAAGAGACCCAGTACTTC. Its protein is CASSPGTFGGNQETQYF.

The chain is built from TRBV16 and TRBJ1-5; TRBD1 agrees at 7 bases. CDR1 and CDR2 (germline): KGHSY, FQNENV. Unmatched junction bases numbered 2, after V lost 0 bases and J lost 6 bases. This CDR3 is built from 14 residues. The CDR3 loop is CASSQSGGSQPQHF. As DNA, the CDR3 is TGTGCCAGCAGCCAATCAGGGGGCAGTCAGCCCCAGCATTTT.